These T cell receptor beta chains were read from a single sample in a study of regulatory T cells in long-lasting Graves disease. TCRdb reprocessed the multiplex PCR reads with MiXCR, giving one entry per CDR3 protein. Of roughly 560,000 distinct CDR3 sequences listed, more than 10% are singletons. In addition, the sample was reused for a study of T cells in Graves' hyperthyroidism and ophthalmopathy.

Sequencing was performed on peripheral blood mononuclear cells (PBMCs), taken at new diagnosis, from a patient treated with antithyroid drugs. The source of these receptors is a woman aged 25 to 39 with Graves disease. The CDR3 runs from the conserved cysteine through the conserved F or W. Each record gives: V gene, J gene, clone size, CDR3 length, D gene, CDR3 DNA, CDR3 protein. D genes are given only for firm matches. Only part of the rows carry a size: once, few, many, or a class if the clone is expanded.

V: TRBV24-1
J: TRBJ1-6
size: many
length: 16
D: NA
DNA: TGTGCCACCAGTGACGGACTCGTAGGCTATAATTCACCCCTCCACTTT
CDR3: CATSDGLVGYNSPLHF

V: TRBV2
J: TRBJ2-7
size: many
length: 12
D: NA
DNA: TGTGCCAGCAGTAGGCAGGGGAACGAGCAGTACTTC
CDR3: CASSRQGNEQYF

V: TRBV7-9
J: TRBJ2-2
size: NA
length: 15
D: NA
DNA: TGTGCCAGCAGCCTCTTCGCAGGGGCAACCGGGGAGCTGTTTTTT
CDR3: CASSLFAGATGELFF

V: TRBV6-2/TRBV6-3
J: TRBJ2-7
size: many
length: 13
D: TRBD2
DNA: TGTGCCAGCAGGGACGGGACTAGCTACGAGCAGTACTTC
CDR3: CASRDGTSYEQYF

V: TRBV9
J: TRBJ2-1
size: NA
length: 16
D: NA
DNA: TGTGCCAGCAGCGTAAAAGCAGGGTGGGGTTACAATGAGCAGTTCTTC
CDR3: CASSVKAGWGYNEQFF

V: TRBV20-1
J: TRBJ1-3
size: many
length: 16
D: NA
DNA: TGCAGTGCTAGAGATTACGGGGACGTCTCTGGAAACACCATATATTTT
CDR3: CSARDYGDVSGNTIYF

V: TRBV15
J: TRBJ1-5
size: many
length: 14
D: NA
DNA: TGTGCCACCAGCAGGGGACTAGTGTATCAGCCCCAGCATTTT
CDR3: CATSRGLVYQPQHF

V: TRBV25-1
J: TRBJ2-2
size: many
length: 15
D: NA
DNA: TGTGCCAGCAGTGAATATCCGTCAGGGACCGGGGAGCTGTTTTTT
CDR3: CASSEYPSGTGELFF

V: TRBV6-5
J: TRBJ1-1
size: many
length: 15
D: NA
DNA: TGTGCCAGCAGTTACTCCCGGGACCCTAACACTGAAGCTTTCTTT
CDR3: CASSYSRDPNTEAFF

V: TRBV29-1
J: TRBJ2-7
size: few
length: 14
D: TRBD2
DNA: TGCAGCGTGAAGAATGCGGGAGCGGGGTACGAGCAGTACTTC
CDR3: CSVKNAGAGYEQYF

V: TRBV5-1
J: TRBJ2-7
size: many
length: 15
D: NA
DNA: TGCGCCAGCAGCTTGGGGACCCACGGCCGTGGCGAGCAGTACTTC
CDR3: CASSLGTHGRGEQYF

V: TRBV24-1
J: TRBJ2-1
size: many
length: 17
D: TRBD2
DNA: TGTGCCACCAGTGATTTGGGCAGGGAGGGTTCCTACAATGAGCAGTTCTTC
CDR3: CATSDLGREGSYNEQFF

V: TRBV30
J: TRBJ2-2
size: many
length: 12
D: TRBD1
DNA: TGTGCCTGGAACAGGGGGCAGGGGGAGCTGTTTTTT
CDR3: CAWNRGQGELFF

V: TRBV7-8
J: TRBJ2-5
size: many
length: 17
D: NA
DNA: TGTGCCAGCAGCTTATCCAGGGCGCCGCGGGGCCAAGAGACCCAGTACTTC
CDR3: CASSLSRAPRGQETQYF

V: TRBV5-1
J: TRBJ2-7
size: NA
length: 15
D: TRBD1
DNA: TGCGCCAGCAGCCCTGAGGGACAGGGGGGCTACGAGCAGTACTTC
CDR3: CASSPEGQGGYEQYF

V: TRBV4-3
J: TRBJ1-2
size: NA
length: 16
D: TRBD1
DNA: TGCGCCAGCAGCCCTACGACAGGGCTCCCTATTACCGGCTACACCTTC
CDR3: CASSPTTGLPITGYTF

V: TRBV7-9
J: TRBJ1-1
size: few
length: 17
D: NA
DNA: TGTGCCAGCAGCTTCGGGGTGGGGGGGCTAGGGAACACTGAAGCTTTCTTT
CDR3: CASSFGVGGLGNTEAFF

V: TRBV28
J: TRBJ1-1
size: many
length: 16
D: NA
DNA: TGTGCCAGCAGTTTAGGTGGATGGGCTATGAACACTGAAGCTTTCTTT
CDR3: CASSLGGWAMNTEAFF

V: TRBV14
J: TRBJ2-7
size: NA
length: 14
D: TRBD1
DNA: TGTGCCAGCAGCCAACCGGGACAGGACTACGAGCAGTACTTC
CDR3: CASSQPGQDYEQYF

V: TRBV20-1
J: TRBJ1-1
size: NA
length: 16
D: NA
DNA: TGCAGTGCTAGAGCGCTCAGGGCAGGACTGAACACTGAAGCTTTCTTT
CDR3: CSARALRAGLNTEAFF

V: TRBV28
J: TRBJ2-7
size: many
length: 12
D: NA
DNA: TGTGCCAGCAGACGCGCCAGGCTCGAGCAGTACTTC
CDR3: CASRRARLEQYF

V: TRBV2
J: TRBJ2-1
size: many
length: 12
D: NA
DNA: TGTGCCAGCAGTAAGAACTACAATGAGCAGTTCTTC
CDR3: CASSKNYNEQFF

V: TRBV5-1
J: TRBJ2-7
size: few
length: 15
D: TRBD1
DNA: TGCGCCAGCAGCTTGGTTATAACAGGGGAATCCGAGCAGTACTTC
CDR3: CASSLVITGESEQYF

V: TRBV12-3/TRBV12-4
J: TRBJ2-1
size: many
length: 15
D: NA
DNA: TGTGCCAGCAGTTTTCGGACACCCGGTTACAATGAGCAGTTCTTC
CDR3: CASSFRTPGYNEQFF

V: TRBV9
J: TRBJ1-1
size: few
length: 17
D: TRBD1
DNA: TGTGCCAGCAGCGTAACGGACAGGGGAGAGGCACTATCTGAAGCTTTCTTT
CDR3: CASSVTDRGEALSEAFF

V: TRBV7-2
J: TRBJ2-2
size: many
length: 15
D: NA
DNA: TGTGCCAGCAGCTTACTACTAGGGAGTATCGGGGAGCTGTTTTTT
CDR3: CASSLLLGSIGELFF

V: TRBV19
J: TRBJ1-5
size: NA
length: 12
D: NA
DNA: TGTGCCAGTAGCAGGGAGGTGAAACCCCAGCATTTT
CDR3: CASSREVKPQHF

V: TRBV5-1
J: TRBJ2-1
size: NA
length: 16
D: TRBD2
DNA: TGCGCCAGCAGCTGGGCGGGAGCGTCATCCTACAATGAGCAGTTCTTC
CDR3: CASSWAGASSYNEQFF

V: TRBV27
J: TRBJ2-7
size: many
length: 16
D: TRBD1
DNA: TGTGCCAGCAGCTATTCGGTGGGGGACAGGTGGTACGAGCAGTACTTC
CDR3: CASSYSVGDRWYEQYF

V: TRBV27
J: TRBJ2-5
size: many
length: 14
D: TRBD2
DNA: TGTGCCAGCAGCCAAGCGGGAGGGCAGAAGACCCAGTACTTC
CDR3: CASSQAGGQKTQYF

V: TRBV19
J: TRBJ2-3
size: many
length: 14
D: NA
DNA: TGTGCCAGTAGTATGAGCCCGAGGACAGATACGCAGTATTTT
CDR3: CASSMSPRTDTQYF

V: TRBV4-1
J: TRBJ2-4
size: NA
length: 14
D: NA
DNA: TGCGCCAGCAGCTTCGGAGGTGCCAAAAACATTCAGTACTTC
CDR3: CASSFGGAKNIQYF

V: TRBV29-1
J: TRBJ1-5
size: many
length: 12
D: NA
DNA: TGCAGCGTTGCAGGGACGGATCAGCCCCAGCATTTT
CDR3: CSVAGTDQPQHF

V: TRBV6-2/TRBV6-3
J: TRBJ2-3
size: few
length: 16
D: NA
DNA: TGTGCCAGCAGTTACTCAGCGGGCCATAGCACAGATACGCAGTATTTT
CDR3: CASSYSAGHSTDTQYF

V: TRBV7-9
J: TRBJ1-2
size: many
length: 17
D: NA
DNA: TGTGCCAGCAGCTCTATGGGGCCGGCTTATCCGGGGAACGGCTACACCTTC
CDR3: CASSSMGPAYPGNGYTF

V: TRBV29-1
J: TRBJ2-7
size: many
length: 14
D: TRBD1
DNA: TGCAGCGTACGAGGGGGACAGGGACTCTACGAGCAGTACTTC
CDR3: CSVRGGQGLYEQYF

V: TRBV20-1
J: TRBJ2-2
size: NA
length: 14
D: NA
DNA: TGCAGTGCTACAAACAGGGGGAGGGTCGGGGAGCTGTTTTTT
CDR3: CSATNRGRVGELFF

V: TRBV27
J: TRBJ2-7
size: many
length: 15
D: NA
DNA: TGTGCCAGCAGAGAACGACTAGGGGACCTCGACGAGCAGTACTTC
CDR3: CASRERLGDLDEQYF

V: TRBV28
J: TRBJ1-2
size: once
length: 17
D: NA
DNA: TGTGCCAGCAGTAGATCAGGGGCAGGGGCCCGTTTGGGAGGCTACACCTTC
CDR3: CASSRSGAGARLGGYTF

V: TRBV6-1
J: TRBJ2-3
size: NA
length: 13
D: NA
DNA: TGTGCCAGCAGGGGGCGCGAAGTAGATACGCAGTATTTT
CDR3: CASRGREVDTQYF

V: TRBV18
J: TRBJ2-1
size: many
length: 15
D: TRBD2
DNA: TGTGCCAGCTCACCCTTTAGCGGGAGGGAGAATGAGCAGTTCTTC
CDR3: CASSPFSGRENEQFF

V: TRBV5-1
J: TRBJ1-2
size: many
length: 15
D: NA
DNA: TGCGCCAGCAGCTTGGCCCGGGGGCGTGCGCATGGCTACACCTTC
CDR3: CASSLARGRAHGYTF

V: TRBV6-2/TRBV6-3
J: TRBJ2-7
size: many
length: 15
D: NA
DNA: TGTGCCAGCAGTTACTCCTCCGGGACACACTACGAGCAGTACTTC
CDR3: CASSYSSGTHYEQYF

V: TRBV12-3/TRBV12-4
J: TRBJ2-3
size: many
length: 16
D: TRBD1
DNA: TGTGCCAGCAGTACCACGGCCGGGACAGGAACAGATACGCAGTATTTT
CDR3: CASSTTAGTGTDTQYF

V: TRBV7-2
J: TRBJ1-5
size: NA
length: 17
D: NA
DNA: TGTGCCAGCAGCGCAAGGTCCAGGGGTGAGAGCAATCAGCCCCAGCATTTT
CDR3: CASSARSRGESNQPQHF

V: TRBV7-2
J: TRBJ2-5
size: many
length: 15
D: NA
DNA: TGTGCCAGCAGACTACCAGGACGCCGCCAAGAGACCCAGTACTTC
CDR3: CASRLPGRRQETQYF

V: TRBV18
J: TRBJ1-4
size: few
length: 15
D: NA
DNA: TGTGCCAGCTCACCAGCGCAGCGTATTAATGAAAAACTGTTTTTT
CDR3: CASSPAQRINEKLFF

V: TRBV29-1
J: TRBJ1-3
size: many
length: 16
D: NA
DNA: TGCAGCGTTGAAGAGGGCGGCTCCTACTCTGGAAACACCATATATTTT
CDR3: CSVEEGGSYSGNTIYF